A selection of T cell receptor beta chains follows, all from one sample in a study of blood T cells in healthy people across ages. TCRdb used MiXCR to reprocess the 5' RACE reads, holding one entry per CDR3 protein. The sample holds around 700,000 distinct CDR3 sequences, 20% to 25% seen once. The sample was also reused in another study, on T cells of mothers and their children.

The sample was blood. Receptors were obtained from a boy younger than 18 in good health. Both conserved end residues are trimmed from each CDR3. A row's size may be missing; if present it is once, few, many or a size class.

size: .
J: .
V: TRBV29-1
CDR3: SVPSVYNEQF

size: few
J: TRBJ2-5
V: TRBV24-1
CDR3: ATLNREGQAY

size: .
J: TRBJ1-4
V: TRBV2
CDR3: ASSDGINEKLF

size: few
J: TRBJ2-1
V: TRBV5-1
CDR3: ASSWTESSYNEQF

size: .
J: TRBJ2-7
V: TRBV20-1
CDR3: SAPGTSGGSYEQH

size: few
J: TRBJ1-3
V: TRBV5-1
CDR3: ASSLPGQDPGNTIY

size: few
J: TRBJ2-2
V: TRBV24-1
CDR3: ATSGDRDPGELF

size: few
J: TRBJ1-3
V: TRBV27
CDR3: ASSVTGGAGNTIY

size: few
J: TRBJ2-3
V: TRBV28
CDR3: ASSFVLRNTQY

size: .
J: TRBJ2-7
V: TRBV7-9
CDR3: ASQLKGEYEQY

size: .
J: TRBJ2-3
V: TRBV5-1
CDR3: ASSPEGAADTQY

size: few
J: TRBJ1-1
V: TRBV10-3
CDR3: AISEHRDRGDNTEAF

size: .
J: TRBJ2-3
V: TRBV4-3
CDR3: ASSQDLAGSTDTQY

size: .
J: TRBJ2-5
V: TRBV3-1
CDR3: ASSQDAAALF

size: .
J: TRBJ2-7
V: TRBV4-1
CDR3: ASSQDLWGTGDEQY

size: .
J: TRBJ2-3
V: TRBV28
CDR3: ASRPRDWFTGHTDTQY

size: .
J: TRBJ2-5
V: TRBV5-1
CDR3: ASSLPRDGAGTQY

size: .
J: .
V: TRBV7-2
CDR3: ASSTQLADNEQF

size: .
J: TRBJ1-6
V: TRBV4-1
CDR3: ASSQGEGLPLH

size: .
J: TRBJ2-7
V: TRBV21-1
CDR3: ASSPHSGRSYEQY

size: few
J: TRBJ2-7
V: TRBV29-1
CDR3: SVGGQDPYEQY

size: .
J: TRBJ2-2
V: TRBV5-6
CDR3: ASSPSSGGSGELF

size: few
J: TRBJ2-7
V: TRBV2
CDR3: ASNDRGVSYEQY

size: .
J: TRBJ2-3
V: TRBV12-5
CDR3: ASGLVPHTDTQY

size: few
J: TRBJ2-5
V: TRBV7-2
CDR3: ASSPGTSGANQETQY

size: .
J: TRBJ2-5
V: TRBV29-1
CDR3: SVPVQGQETQY

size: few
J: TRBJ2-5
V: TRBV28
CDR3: ASSFYVGSVKETQY

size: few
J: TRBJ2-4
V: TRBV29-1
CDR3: SVAVGVPEGIQY

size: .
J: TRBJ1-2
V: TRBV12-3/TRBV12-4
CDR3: ASSLPGTDHGYT

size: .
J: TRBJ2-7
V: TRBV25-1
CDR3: ASSGPGQGASYEQY

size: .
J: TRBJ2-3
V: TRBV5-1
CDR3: ASSSVTITDTQY

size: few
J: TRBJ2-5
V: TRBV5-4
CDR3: ASSATGTQETQY

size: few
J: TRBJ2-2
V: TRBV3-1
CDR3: ASSRGVLRSTGELF

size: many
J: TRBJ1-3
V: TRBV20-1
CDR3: SVRGLSGNTIY

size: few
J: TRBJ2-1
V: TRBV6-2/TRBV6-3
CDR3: ASSVAGSPNEQF

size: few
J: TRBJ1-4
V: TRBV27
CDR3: ASFLDPSAANEKLF

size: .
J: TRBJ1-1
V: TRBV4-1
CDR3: ASSFMGTEAF

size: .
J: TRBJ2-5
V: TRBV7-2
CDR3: ASSLPLLALETQY

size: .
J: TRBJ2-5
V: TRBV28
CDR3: ASSHGQSETQY

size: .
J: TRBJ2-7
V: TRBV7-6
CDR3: ASSWDQGNEQY

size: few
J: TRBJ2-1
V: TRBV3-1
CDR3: ASSMPLAGDYDEQF

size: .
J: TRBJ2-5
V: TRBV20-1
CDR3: SARNQETQY

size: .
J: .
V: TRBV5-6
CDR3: ASSSLRSEQY

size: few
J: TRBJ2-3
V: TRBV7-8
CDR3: ASSYLAGRQDTQY

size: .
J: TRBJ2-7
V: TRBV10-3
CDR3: AIRPTSGSSYEQY

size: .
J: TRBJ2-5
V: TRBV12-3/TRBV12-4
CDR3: ASSLAWDPGGETQY

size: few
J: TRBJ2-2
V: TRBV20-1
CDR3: SAREEGNTGELF

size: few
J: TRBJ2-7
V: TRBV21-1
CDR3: ASSNPGTGRPYEQY

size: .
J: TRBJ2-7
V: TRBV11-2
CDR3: ASSSGQGAHYEQY

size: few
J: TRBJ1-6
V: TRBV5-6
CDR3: ASSLVRGHNSPLH

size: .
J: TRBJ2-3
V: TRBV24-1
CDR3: ATSDPIGSSGSGADTQY

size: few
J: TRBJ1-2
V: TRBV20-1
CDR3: SASLPGERAGYT

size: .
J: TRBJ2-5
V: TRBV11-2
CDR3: ASSLVASSGTQY

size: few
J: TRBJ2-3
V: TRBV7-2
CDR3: ASSLVYGSADTQY